This T cell receptor (beta chain) was recorded in a study of vaccination and CD4 T cells after COVID-19. As for the study in general: Typically, post-vaccine samples were obtained a median 72 days after dose two, within a range of 14 to 241.

Concerning this clonotype itself: Its antigen is not known.

The study sequenced cultured CD4+ T cell DNA using the Oncomine TCR Beta short-read assay. TCRdb analysed the PCR reads with MiXCR anew, one entry per CDR3 protein. The repertoire holds 15,000 or so distinct CDR3 sequences, with 35% to 45% as singletons. Treatment noted: approximately 9-day PBMC culture with coronavirus spike peptide pools or control peptides (ViraFEST assay). Peptide pool stimulation in ViraFEST expanded antigen-specific T cells, whose TCRs were then sequenced. V shed 0 bases, J shed 4 bases, and the junction held 6 bases outside the gene matches. Germline CDR1 MGHRA, CDR2 YSYEKL. This CDR3 has 16 amino acids.

The V call is TRBV4-1, the J call TRBJ2-5; 9 nucleotides match TRBD1. The starting material was CD4+ T cells from blood, cultured in vitro, obtained before SARS-CoV-2 vaccination. This clonotype was sampled from a human donor who received a COVID-19 vaccine. CDR3 region: CASSQDPGTGRETQYF. The DNA of the CDR3 is TGCGCCAGCAGCCAAGACCCCGGGACAGGGAGAGAGACCCAGTACTTC.